The 10 T cell receptor beta chains below were found in one sample sequenced in a study of blood T cell repertoires in COVID-19. This table comes from immunoSEQ multiplex PCR, and its TCRdb copy is limited to in-frame clones, with some not included. The sample lists around 80,000 clones; 70% to 85% were seen once. The specimen was peripheral blood. These receptor sequences come from a man aged 50 or older with active or convalescent COVID-19.

V usage is TRBV3-1 (or the pseudogene TRBV3-2) and J usage is TRBJ1-2, with D perhaps TRBD1 (6 bases). The germline gives CDR1 LGHDT, CDR2 YNNKEL (reference sequence). The V and J ends lost 4 bases and 2 bases respectively, with 14 bases between them. The CDR3 extends over 15 amino acids. For the CDR3, the DNA is TGTGCCAGCAGCCGACCTGCTACAGGGAACTATGGCTACACCTTC. It yields the protein CASSRPATGNYGYTF.

The genes are TRBV5-4 and TRBJ2-7, with a tentative D call TRBD2 (6 bases). Germline V gene lookup returns CDR1 SGHNT and CDR2 YYREEE (reference sequence). The length of the CDR3 is 12 residues. V lost 4 bases to trimming and J lost 6 bases, with 11 bases between them. The CDR3 loop reads CASSLAYGEQYF. CDR3 sequence (DNA): TGTGCCAGCAGCCTAGCGTATGGCGAGCAGTACTTC.

The chain links TRBV12-3 or TRBV12-4 to TRBJ2-3; tentative D call: TRBD1 (5 bases). V was shortened by 6 bases and J by 3 bases, with 10 bases between the two germline ends. This CDR3 is 13 amino acids long. This CDR3 reads CASRHTGTDTQYF. The CDR3 DNA follows: TGTGCCAGCAGACATACAGGTACAGATACGCAGTATTTT.

This clone was counted once. This chain links TRBV28 with TRBJ1-4, with TRBD1 as a possible D gene (5 bases). The V end lost 3 bases, the J end lost 6 bases, and 17 bases lay between the germline ends. The CDR3 spans 16 residues. Germline CDR1 is MDHEN and CDR2 is SYDVKM. The DNA for the CDR3 is TGTGCCAGCAGTTTTCCCCCTTCAGGGAGGGATGAAAAACTGTTTTTT. Its protein is CASSFPPSGRDEKLFF.

The rearrangement uses TRBV4-2 and TRBJ2-5; 14 nucleotides agree with TRBD2. This CDR3 region has 16 residues. Trimming took 3 bases from V and 6 from J; bases not matched to a gene: 6. The V gene's germline CDR1 is LGHNA and CDR2 YNFKEQ. CDR3 sequence (DNA): TGTGCCAGCAGCCACCCGACTAGCGGGGGGGACAAGACCCAGTACTTC. Amino acids: CASSHPTSGGDKTQYF.

In regard to this clone: This specimen includes other DNA sequences encoding the same CDR3. The rearrangement uses TRBV4-3 and TRBJ1-1, with D unclear. The CDR3 is 15 amino acids. Germline V lookup: CDR1 LGHNA, CDR2 YSLEER. The V end was cut by 0 bases, the J end by 3 bases, with 11 bases between. CDR3 bases: TGCGCCAGCAGCCAAGATCCGGGAGGCGACACTGAAGCTTTCTTT. This translates into CASSQDPGGDTEAFF.

The rearrangement uses TRBV6-5 and TRBJ1-5; D remains ambiguous. Germline V gene lookup returns CDR1 MNHEY and CDR2 SVGAGI. The CDR3 spans 15 residues. The V end lost 4 bases, the J end lost 0 bases, and 10 bases lay between the germline ends. CDR3 sequence: CASSFKPGSNQPQHF. The CDR3 DNA reads as TGTGCCAGCAGTTTCAAGCCCGGTAGCAATCAGCCCCAGCATTTT.

This clone was seen only once. This chain uses TRBV19 with TRBJ2-5; a possible D gene is TRBD2 (6 bases). Germline V gene sequence: CDR1 LNHDA, CDR2 SQIVND (reference sequence). This CDR3 is built from 13 residues. The V end lost 3 bases, the J end lost 2 bases, and 7 bases lay between the germline ends. The CDR3 bases are TGTGCCAGTAGTATCGCGGGGCAAGAGACCCAGTACTTC. Its translation is CASSIAGQETQYF.

This sequence joins TRBV9 and TRBJ1-2; 7 bases map to TRBD1. The CDR3 runs to 15 residues. The germline CDR1 and CDR2 sequences are SGDLS and YYNGEE. V dropped 4 bases and J dropped 4; count of bases not matched to a gene: 10. The CDR3 loop is CASSTTDRSGYGYTF. CDR3 DNA sequence: TGTGCCAGCAGCACGACGGACAGGTCGGGCTATGGCTACACCTTC.

The chain joins TRBV5-4 to TRBJ2-2; D possibly corresponds to TRBD1 (6 bases). CDR1 is SGHNT and CDR2 is YYREEE in the germline V gene (reference sequence). Deletions cut 4 bases from V and 7 bases from J, with 17 bases between. This CDR3 contains 15 residues. In DNA form, the CDR3 reads TGTGCCAGCAGCCGTCAACAGGGTTCCCACGGGGAGCTGTTTTTT. Residues: CASSRQQGSHGELFF.